A single sample gave rise to the 10 T cell receptor beta chains below, sequenced in a study of T cells in Graves' hyperthyroidism and ophthalmopathy. RNA transcripts were the template for amplifying TCR beta CDR3 regions. The study used the HTBI primer set for a first-round RT-PCR of the TCR CDR3. TCRdb passed the multiplex PCR reads through MiXCR, listing each CDR3 protein once. The table has hundreds of thousands of distinct CDR3 sequences, 15% to 20% seen once. The sample consisted of blood. These receptors originate from a young woman with Graves' hyperthyroidism.

This clonotype has ten or more counts. CDR3: CASKPGYNQPQHF. The CDR3 DNA reads as TGTGCCAGCAAGCCAGGCTACAATCAGCCCCAGCATTTT. This rearrangement joins TRBV6-1 to TRBJ1-5; no reliable D call. Germline assignment: CDR1 MNHNS and CDR2 SASEGT. Deletions cut 7 bases from V and 3 bases from J, with 10 bases between. The CDR3 has 13 residues.

This clonotype was counted at least ten times. The rearrangement links TRBV11-3 to TRBJ1-1; tentative D call: TRBD1 (5 bases). Germline CDR1 is SGHNT and CDR2 is YENEEA. Trimming pared 5 bases from V and 0 bases from J, leaving 7 bases between. This CDR3 comprises 13 residues. The CDR3 here is CASSAGLNTEAFF. In nucleotides, the CDR3 is TGTGCCAGCAGCGCAGGGTTGAACACTGAAGCTTTCTTT.

This clonotype was detected a few times. The chain couples TRBV14 to TRBJ2-5; D remains unclear. There are 13 residues in the CDR3. Germline-derived CDR1 and CDR2 are SGHDN and FVKESK. V lost 4 bases to trimming and J lost 4 bases, with 10 bases between them. CDR3 loop: CASSRLGLETQYF. CDR3 DNA sequence: TGTGCCAGCAGCCGATTGGGCTTAGAGACCCAGTACTTC.

The rearrangement uses TRBV27 and TRBJ1-4; D might be TRBD1 (6 bases). From germline, CDR1 is MNHEY and CDR2 SMNVEV (reference sequence). V was trimmed by 4 bases and J by 10 bases, leaving 13 bases between them. The CDR3 covers 13 residues. The CDR3 region is CASSYGGGGKLFF. CDR3 DNA: TGTGCCAGCAGTTATGGGGGCGGGGGAAAACTGTTTTTT.

Ten or more counts support this clonotype. The gene calls are TRBV20-1 and TRBJ2-7; 7 bases map to TRBD1. Trimming at V came to 0 bases and at J to 3 bases, leaving 11 bases not matched to a gene. Germline V CDR1 and CDR2: DFQATT, SNEGSKA (reference sequence). The CDR3 covers 16 residues. The CDR3 is CSARDPRTGPFYEQYF. DNA for the CDR3: TGCAGTGCTAGAGATCCACGGACAGGACCCTTCTACGAGCAGTACTTC.

Only a few counts were recorded for this clonotype. The chain uses TRBV3-1 and TRBJ2-2; D not resolved. The CDR3 spans 13 residues. V shed 3 bases and J shed 5 bases, with 7 bases lying between them. The V gene's germline CDR1 is LGHDT and CDR2 YNNKEL (reference sequence). The CDR3, as DNA: TGTGCCAGCAGCCAGTGGGGAACCGGGGAGCTGTTTTTT. It encodes CASSQWGTGELFF.

This clonotype was seen only a few times. The gene calls are TRBV20-1 and TRBJ2-1; no reliable D call. V was cut by 2 bases and J by 0 bases, with 8 bases left in between. There are 14 residues in the CDR3. CDR1 and CDR2 (germline): DFQATT, SNEGSKA (reference sequence). CDR3 region: CSARSFRSYNEQFF. The CDR3 DNA reads TGCAGTGCTAGAAGCTTTCGCTCCTACAATGAGCAGTTCTTC.

The V call is TRBV4-1, the J call TRBJ2-3, with 12 bases aligning to TRBD2. CDR3 length: 19 amino acids. Looked up from germline, CDR1 is MGHRA and CDR2 is YSYEKL. Trimming at V came to 2 bases and at J to 5 bases, leaving 14 bases not matched to a gene. CDR3 protein: CASSQLAGNLAGGLDTQYF. CDR3 in DNA: TGCGCCAGCAGCCAATTGGCTGGCAACCTAGCGGGAGGGTTAGATACGCAGTATTTT.

This clonotype was seen at least ten times. The chain has TRBV10-3 and TRBJ2-7; tentatively, D is TRBD1 (6 bases). Germline CDR1 ENHRY, CDR2 SYGVKD. Trimming pared 5 bases from V and 7 bases from J, leaving 18 bases between. This CDR3 has 14 residues. The CDR3 region has the DNA TGTGCCATCAGTCGCGCCAACAGGGTCGGGGAGCAGTACTTC. Its protein product is CAISRANRVGEQYF.

This clonotype was detected only a few times. This chain links TRBV24-1 with TRBJ2-1; 11 bases align to TRBD2. CDR1 is KGHDR and CDR2 is SFDVKD in the germline V gene. There are 21 residues in the CDR3. Trimming cost V 2 bases and J 4 bases; bases outside gene matches: 18. The CDR3 sequence: CATSDSRDERGLAAKYNEQFF. CDR3 sequence (DNA): TGTGCCACCAGTGATTCGCGTGATGAGAGGGGACTAGCGGCAAAATACAATGAGCAGTTCTTC.